This T cell receptor (beta chain) was recorded in a study of PD-L1 blockade in urothelial cancer. Here immunoSEQ multiplex PCR was the method, and the copy in TCRdb shows in-frame clones only, minus some. Here the sample spans approximately 15,000 clones, roughly 87% being singletons. With 8 bases removed from V and 6 bases from J, the gap between germline ends came to 14 bases. The CDR3 totals 13 residues. CDR1 and CDR2 (germline): SEHNR, FQNEAQ (reference sequence). The rearrangement joins TRBV7-9 to TRBJ2-1, with a weak D call TRBD2 (6 bases). This TCR was recovered from a man in his fifties or sixties with urothelial cancer. The sample was PBMCs, taken around atezolizumab (anti-PD-L1) treatment. CDR3 DNA: TGTGCCAGCTGGGGGGAGTCCCCCAATGAGCAGTTCTTC. This codes for CASWGESPNEQFF. The variable domain in full, with the rest retrieved from reference TRBV7-9 and TRBJ2-1, is DTGVSQNPRHKITKRGQNVTFRCDPISEHNRLYWYRQTLGQGPEFLTYFQNEAQLEKSRLLSDRFSAERPKGSFSTLEIQRTEQGDSAMYLCASWGESPNEQFFGPGTRLTVL.